This T cell receptor beta chain was recovered during a study of blood T cell repertoires in COVID-19. Study-wide background: T cells, B-cell-depleted T cells, or PBMCs provided the cDNA or gDNA that served as material.

Authors' methods: Amplification of reference gene primers was used by the study to estimate nucleated cell counts. Produced via immunoSEQ multiplex PCR; TCRdb's table is partial and in-frame only. V and J calls and clone size are given by that table; D and trimming were obtained from the DNA. The sample lists more than 300,000 clones, approximately 90% occurring once. CDR1 and CDR2 from the germline V gene are SNHLY and FYNNEI. V lost 7 bases, J lost 5 bases, and 8 bases stayed unmatched. CDR3 length: 15 residues. The participants were between roughly 18 and 100 years old and came from some 23 US areas. No more than 2 weeks before study entry, exposed participants had met a case of COVID-19.

The sequence derives from a woman younger than 45 who had been exposed to COVID-19. Sequencing used PBMCs or T cells enriched from blood (not recorded which). The genes are TRBV2 and TRBJ2-3, with 11 bases aligning to TRBD2. CDR3 coding DNA: TGTGCCAGCAAAGATAGCGGGGGGGCCATAGATACGCAGTATTTT. It codes for CASKDSGGAIDTQYF.